This note documents a single TCR beta chain sequence. The antigen this receptor binds is unknown. Base-call qualities are not available, and no considerably larger clone is one nucleotide away. Library prep was done by 5' RACE. The reads were generated on an Illumina HiSeq 2500. A second PCR of about 6 to 12 cycles was run with a J-beta primer mix and a sample-barcoded 5' primer. A unique molecular identifier was introduced onto each TCR beta cDNA molecule by a template-switch 5' adaptor carrying 12 random nucleotides. Each sample yielded at least 3 million CDR3-containing paired-end reads. All of the RNA was converted into first-strand cDNA using the Mint cDNA synthesis kit, with a TRBC-specific oligonucleotide serving as the primer. All cDNA was treated with uracil-DNA glycosylase and then went through a first 18-cycle PCR with the universal primers M1SS and BC2_uni_R. In the authors' own workflow: Each sample was normalized by randomly selecting 1 million high-quality reads, each carrying a distinct molecular identifier. Instead of being binned into consensus sequences, reads with shared molecular identifiers were discarded. MiTCR, set to a Q25 quality threshold and the strictest error-elimination algorithm, was used for CDR3 identification, clonotype clustering and error correction. A nonparametric unseen species model with Euler transformation was used to estimate lower-bound total TCR beta diversity. The public reads were reanalyzed by TCRdb: fastp trimming at Q25, MiXCR alignment, in-frame beta chains only. Each record represents a unique CDR3 protein, reported with the most common genes and DNA among its rows. Here the V and J calls rest on TCRdb's processing, not on the authors' analysis. This sample is represented by about 1.4 million distinct CDR3 sequences; approximately 60% of them were singletons. The top ten clonotypes cover approximately 7% of the sample.

The data are from a study of blood T cells in healthy people across ages (dated by TCRdb to about 2015). About the study as a whole: In model experiments, template switching captured roughly one uniquely barcoded TCR beta cDNA molecule for every two T cells. To avoid experimental bias, donors of different ages were spread randomly across the sequencing lanes. For two donors (one aged 18 to 29 and one aged 80 or older), the study analyzed two additional independent replicas of 1 million unique cDNA reads from the same blood draw. The donors were split into four age groups: young (average around 15 years), middle-aged (roughly 42), aged (more than 55) and long-lived (roughly 86). Using deep sequencing normalized with unique cDNA molecular identifiers, the study measured how TCR beta repertoire diversity changes with age. The research as a whole found: Estimates of total diversity based on one million sequenced T cells were regarded as lower bounds and as underestimates. Compared with the aged group, the long-lived group had more naive CD4+ T cells, fewer expanded clones and increased TCR diversity, suggesting age selection. As age increased, observed TCR beta diversity per million T cells dropped in a roughly linear way, and a significant reduction was already evident by age 40. Because the CMV infection status of the donors was unknown, age-related changes in expanded clonotypes may potentially have been confounded. There was a strong correlation between observed TCR beta diversity and the percentage of naive T cells measured by flow cytometry. Since profiling was done on bulk unsorted PBMCs, naive and antigen-experienced compartments could not be conclusively compared.

Donors were roughly 40 systemically healthy Caucasian individuals from Russia aged roughly 6 to 90 years. About 9.1 milliliters of peripheral blood were collected from each donor into EDTA-treated Vacutainer tubes. Ficoll-Paque density-gradient centrifugation was used to isolate PBMCs, with at least 7 million per sample. Total RNA, at least 6 micrograms per sample, was extracted from PBMCs with Trizol reagent. Naive CD45RAhigh/CD27high T cell percentages were measured by flow cytometry on a PBMC aliquot from every donor. The CDR3 holds 15 amino acids from the cysteine to the phenylalanine. CDR3 DNA only is kept here, 45 bases in frame from base 1. From a lookup of the germline V gene, CDR1 and CDR2 are SGDLS and YYNGEE. V loses 0 bases at its end and J loses 5 bases; junction bases beyond the gene matches: 7.

What was sequenced was blood. This TCR came from a young man in good health. In this chain, TRBV9 is recombined with TRBJ2-7; 8 middle bases align to TRBD2. The CDR3 has the sequence CASSVASGGRHEQYF. The nucleotide sequence is TGTGCCAGCAGCGTAGCGTCGGGAGGGCGCCACGAGCAGTACTTC.